What follows describes a single T cell receptor (beta chain). The CDR3 consists of 15 residues. Germline-derived CDR1 and CDR2 are SGHRS and YFSETQ. The V and J ends lost 0 bases and 8 bases, in that order; junction bases with no gene match: 3. MiXCR, applied by TCRdb to the RT-PCR reads, yields one record per CDR3 protein. Of about 700,000 distinct CDR3 sequences listed, more than 13% are singletons. The rearrangement uses TRBV5-1 and TRBJ2-1; TRBD1 matches at 12 bases. Sequencing was done on a sample of memory CD4+ T cells from blood. This receptor was identified in a female donor in good health, serving as a healthy control. As DNA, the CDR3 is TGCGCCAGCAGCTTGGTGGGACAGGGGGCGGATGAGCAGTTCTTC. Translated, it gives CASSLVGQGADEQFF.